This T cell receptor beta chain was identified in a study of blood T cell repertoires in COVID-19. For the study at large: Sites across the United States, Italy and Spain contributed samples from acute and convalescent COVID-19.

Here immunoSEQ multiplex PCR was the method, and the copy in TCRdb shows in-frame clones only, minus some. This sample has tens of thousands of clones, with just over 85% found just once. From germline, CDR1 is LGHDT and CDR2 YNNKEL (reference sequence). The CDR3 is 16 residues long. V was shortened by 3 bases and J by 6 bases, with 18 bases between the two germline ends. Sequenced: peripheral blood. V and J are TRBV3-1 (or the pseudogene TRBV3-2) and TRBJ2-4; possible D gene TRBD2, 6 bases. This clonotype originated in a woman between 55 and 75 years old with acute or convalescent COVID-19. CDR3 region: CASSQAGSGGANIQYF. The CDR3 bases are TGTGCCAGCAGCCAGGCCGGGTCCGGGGGTGCAAACATTCAGTACTTC.